The 25 T cell receptor beta chains reported below all come from one sample, sequenced in a study of control samples from healthy donors and cancer patients. TCRdb keeps only in-frame clones here, not all; method: immunoSEQ multiplex PCR. The sample yields about 71,000 clones, roughly 91% seen once. Sequencing was done on a sample of PBMCs. The receptors come from a man between 60 and 75 years old with lung cancer.

V is TRBV30 and J is TRBJ2-7; tentatively, D is TRBD2 (6 bases). The CDR3 has 17 amino acids. V lost 2 bases and J 0 bases, leaving 20 bases between the germline ends. Germline lookup yields CDR1 GTSNPN and CDR2 SVGIG (reference sequence). This chain's CDR3 is CAWSRGRISGVSYEQYF. The CDR3 DNA is TGTGCCTGGAGTCGGGGACGTATCTCGGGAGTCTCCTACGAGCAGTACTTC.

This sequence joins TRBV4-2 and TRBJ1-5; D might be TRBD1 (5 bases). This CDR3 contains 16 residues. The germline V gene has CDR1 LGHNA and CDR2 YNFKEQ. Trimming took 0 bases from V and 3 from J, leaving 12 bases between them. CDR3 in amino acids: CASSQELGPVNQPQHF. The CDR3 nucleotides read TGTGCCAGCAGCCAAGAATTGGGGCCAGTCAATCAGCCCCAGCATTTT.

The rearrangement uses TRBV14 and TRBJ2-1, with 8 positions matching TRBD1. The CDR3 loop spans 18 amino acids. Germline CDR1 is SGHDN and CDR2 is FVKESK. V shed 1 base, J shed 5 bases, and the junction held 13 bases outside the gene matches. The CDR3 reads CASSQGGRQGRTDNEQFF. In DNA, the CDR3 is TGTGCCAGCAGCCAAGGGGGGCGACAGGGGCGGACGGACAATGAGCAGTTCTTC.

The chain is built from TRBV7-8 and TRBJ1-2; 9 positions match TRBD1. V lost 5 bases, J lost 4 bases, and 2 bases stayed unmatched. The CDR3 extends over 13 amino acids. Germline V gene lookup returns CDR1 SGHVS and CDR2 FQNEAQ. The DNA for the CDR3 is TGTGCCAGCAGCCGGGGACAGGGCTATGGCTACACCTTC. Translating it yields CASSRGQGYGYTF. Supplemented by reference TRBV7-8 and TRBJ1-2, the full variable domain reads GAGVSQSPRYKVAKRGQDVALRCDPISGHVSLFWYQQALGQGPEFLTYFQNEAQLDKSGLPSDRFFAERPEGSVSTLKIQRTQQEDSAVYLCASSRGQGYGYTFGSGTRLTVV.

The CDR3 protein is CAWAEGYGYTF. DNA for the CDR3: TGTGCCTGGGCGGAGGGTTATGGCTACACCTTC. The V gene is TRBV30, the J gene TRBJ1-2; D is unclear. Between the trimmed V and J ends, which lost 5 bases and 5 bases, there was a span of 9 bases. The CDR3 loop spans 11 amino acids. Germline assignment: CDR1 GTSNPN and CDR2 SVGIG (reference sequence). Variable domain in full (rest from reference TRBV30 and TRBJ1-2): SQTIHQWPATLVQPVGSPLSLECTVEGTSNPNLYWYRQAAGRGLQLLFYSVGIGQISSEVPQNLSASRPQDRQFILSSKKLLLSDSGFYLCAWAEGYGYTFGSGTRLTVV.

This chain connects TRBV6-5 to TRBJ2-3; D uncertain. V lost 6 bases and J 2 bases, leaving 15 bases between the germline ends. The CDR3 covers 15 residues. Germline CDR1 is MNHEY and CDR2 is SVGAGI. Here the CDR3 DNA reads TGTGCCAGCAGAAAGGGATCCGCTTTCACAGATACGCAGTATTTT. This translates into CASRKGSAFTDTQYF.

The genes are TRBV25-1 and TRBJ2-3, with TRBD1 identical over 9 bases. The CDR3 consists of 16 residues. CDR1 and CDR2 (germline): MGHDK, SYGVNS. V lost 3 bases and J lost 5; bases outside the gene matches: 9. This chain's CDR3 is CASSDPGTGSGDTQYF. The CDR3, as DNA: TGTGCCAGCAGTGACCCTGGGACAGGGAGTGGAGATACGCAGTATTTT.

The chain recombines TRBV6-4 with TRBJ2-2, with D possibly being TRBD1 (5 bases). This CDR3 has 15 residues. Germline V gene lookup returns CDR1 MRHNA and CDR2 SNTAGT. Deletions cut 4 bases from V and 10 bases from J, with 19 bases between. The CDR3 sequence: CASSAQVSRKQELFF. CDR3 bases: TGTGCCAGCAGTGCACAGGTGTCGAGAAAACAGGAGCTGTTTTTT.

This chain links TRBV7-4 with TRBJ1-1; weak D call: TRBD1 (5 bases). This CDR3 contains 15 residues. V was trimmed by 1 base and J by 3 bases, leaving 12 bases between them. CDR1 and CDR2 from the germline V gene are SGHVT and SQSDAQ. This CDR3 reads CASSLEWGGDTEAFF. DNA for the CDR3: TGTGCCAGCAGCTTAGAGTGGGGGGGGGACACTGAAGCTTTCTTT.

The chain links TRBV11-2 to TRBJ1-1, with D tentatively TRBD1 (5 bases). V was trimmed by 0 bases and J by 1 base, leaving 12 bases between them. Germline V gives CDR1 SGHAT, CDR2 FQNNGV. The CDR3 sequence is 16 residues long. CDR3 amino acids: CASSLDLRQRNTEAFF. For the CDR3, the DNA is TGTGCCAGCAGCTTAGATCTAAGACAGAGGAACACTGAAGCTTTCTTT.

The chain carries TRBV7-3 and TRBJ2-1, with 8 nucleotides matching TRBD2. Germline values: CDR1 SGHTA, CDR2 FQGTGA. The CDR3 contains 15 residues. V dropped 5 bases and J dropped 4; count of bases not matched to a gene: 7. CDR3 amino acids: CASSLRAGDYNEQFF. The CDR3, as DNA: TGTGCCAGCAGCCTCCGAGCGGGGGATTACAATGAGCAGTTCTTC. The full variable domain, in which reference TRBV7-3 and TRBJ2-1 provide the parts outside the CDR3, is GAGVSQTPSNKVTEKGKYVELRCDPISGHTALYWYRQSLGQGPEFLIYFQGTGAADDSGLPNDRFFAVRPEGSVSTLKIQRTERGDSAVYLCASSLRAGDYNEQFFGPGTRLTVL.

This clone occurred once. The chain combines TRBV7-6 with TRBJ2-5; 11 bases match TRBD2. The junction had 10 bases not matched to a gene; V was cut back by 5 bases and J by 5 bases. CDR3 length: 16 residues. The germline gives CDR1 SGHVS, CDR2 FNYEAQ. The CDR3 region has the DNA TGTGCCAGCAGCCCGACGACTAGCGGGGTGTATGAGACCCAGTACTTC. Translating it yields CASSPTTSGVYETQYF.

The rearrangement links TRBV6-5 to TRBJ2-1, with 7 bases matching TRBD1. The CDR3 totals 16 residues. Germline CDR1 and CDR2: MNHEY and SVGAGI. Trimming removed 4 bases from V and 7 bases from J; junction bases left unmatched: 13. CDR3 nucleotide sequence: TGTGCCAGCAGTTCCGCCGGGACAGAAGGCTGGAATGAGCAGTTCTTC. As protein: CASSSAGTEGWNEQFF.

The chain combines TRBV10-1 with TRBJ2-3, with D perhaps matching TRBD2 (6 bases). The CDR3 runs 16 residues. Trimming took 5 bases from V and 4 from J, leaving 19 bases between them. CDR1 is WNHNN, CDR2 SYGVQD, per germline (reference sequence). The CDR3 DNA is TGCGCCAGCAGTTTCCTAGCCGTAGGAGGGTCAGATACGCAGTATTTT. Its translation: CASSFLAVGGSDTQYF.

CDR3 DNA sequence: TGTGCCAGCAGCTCTAGGTTTGGTGGGGACACTGAAGCTTTCTTT. Protein sequence: CASSSRFGGDTEAFF. The chain employs TRBV7-9 and TRBJ1-1, with D unclear. The germline V and J ends were trimmed by 4 bases and 3 bases, with 15 bases remaining between them. The CDR3 is 15 residues long. CDR1 is SEHNR, CDR2 FQNEAQ, per germline (reference sequence).

This chain uses TRBV30 with TRBJ2-1, with 12 bases aligning to TRBD2. The CDR3 totals 18 residues. V trimming: 4 bases; J trimming: 0 bases; junction bases outside the gene matches: 10. The germline CDR1 and CDR2 sequences are GTSNPN and SVGIG (reference sequence). CDR3 coding DNA: TGTGCCTGGACCCAACTAGCGGGGGGTCGGAGCTCCTACAATGAGCAGTTCTTC. Its translation is CAWTQLAGGRSSYNEQFF.

This clone has a handful of counts. The sample contains more than one DNA sequence encoding this CDR3. The chain links TRBV5-1 to TRBJ2-7; unclear D gene. Per germline, CDR1 SGHRS and CDR2 YFSETQ. V dropped 4 bases and J dropped 3 bases, with 5 bases sitting between them. CDR3 size: 11 residues. The DNA for the CDR3 is TGCGCCAGCAGCCTATACTACGAGCAGTACTTC. It translates to CASSLYYEQYF.

The chain employs TRBV6-6 and TRBJ1-2; the match to TRBD1 covers 9 bases. The CDR3 consists of 13 residues. Unmatched junction bases numbered 7, after V lost 6 bases and J lost 8 bases. Germline CDR1 reads MNHNY; CDR2 reads SVGAGI (reference sequence). The CDR3 nucleotides are TGTGCCAGCAGCCCATGGACAGGGGACGGCTACACCTTC. Translation: CASSPWTGDGYTF.

This clone showed up just once. The chain uses TRBV10-2 and TRBJ2-3, with a possible D match to TRBD1 (6 bases). There are 16 residues in the CDR3. The germline V gene encodes CDR1 WSHSY and CDR2 SAAADI. The V end lost 8 bases, the J end lost 2 bases, and 20 bases lay between the germline ends. CDR3 region: CASVRQAHPYTDTQYF. The CDR3 DNA follows: TGCGCCAGCGTACGACAGGCACATCCTTACACAGATACGCAGTATTTT.

This chain connects TRBV18 to TRBJ1-5; TRBD1 agrees at 7 bases. CDR3 length: 15 amino acids. After removal of 3 bases from V and 0 bases from J, the junction contained 2 bases not matched to a gene. Germline V gene lookup returns CDR1 KGHSH and CDR2 LQKENI. The CDR3 sequence is CASSPGTVSNQPQHF. CDR3 nucleotide sequence: TGTGCCAGCTCACCCGGGACAGTTAGCAATCAGCCCCAGCATTTT.

The J gene is TRBJ1-2, the V gene TRBV4-1; the match to TRBD1 covers 10 bases. Germline V gene data show CDR1 as MGHRA and CDR2 as YSYEKL. V dropped 3 bases and J dropped 7; count of bases not matched to a gene: 5. This CDR3 has 14 residues. The CDR3 sequence is CASSHGQGDFGYTF. The CDR3 DNA sequence: TGCGCCAGCAGCCATGGACAGGGGGATTTTGGCTACACCTTC.

This clone was seen a single time. The chain links TRBV29-1 to TRBJ1-2; 11 nucleotides align to TRBD1. The CDR3 sequence is 14 residues long. Germline V gene data show CDR1 as SQVTM and CDR2 as ANQGSEA. The trim removed 6 bases at V and 7 bases at J, leaving 10 bases unmatched. CDR3 bases: TGCAGCGTCGGAAGAGGACAGGGGGCACTTGGCTACACCTTC. This gives the protein CSVGRGQGALGYTF. The variable domain in full, with the rest retrieved from reference TRBV29-1 and TRBJ1-2, is SAVISQKPSRDICQRGTSLTIQCQVDSQVTMMFWYRQQPGQSLTLIATANQGSEATYESGFVIDKFPISRPNLTFSTLTVSNMSPEDSSIYLCSVGRGQGALGYTFGSGTRLTVV.

The V gene is TRBV27, the J gene TRBJ1-5; perhaps TRBD1 as D (6 bases). V was pared by 8 bases and J by 2 bases, with 13 bases between. The CDR3 is 14 amino acids. Germline V gives CDR1 MNHEY, CDR2 SMNVEV (reference sequence). For the CDR3, the DNA is TGTGCCAGCGGGGTTAAGGGGGGCAATCAGCCCCAGCATTTT. The encoded protein is CASGVKGGNQPQHF.

This chain connects TRBV2 to TRBJ1-1; D is perhaps TRBD1 (5 bases). The ends were cut back, 10 bases at V and 0 bases at J, with 15 bases in the middle. From germline, CDR1 is SNHLY and CDR2 FYNNEI. The CDR3 sequence is 14 residues long. The CDR3 region has the DNA TGTGCCACTACGGGACTGGACATGAACACTGAAGCTTTCTTT. Protein product: CATTGLDMNTEAFF.

J is TRBJ1-4 and V is TRBV25-1, with D maybe TRBD1 (6 bases). This CDR3 has 14 amino acids. Trimming pared 7 bases from V and 2 bases from J, leaving 11 bases between. CDR1 is MGHDK and CDR2 is SYGVNS in the germline V gene. The CDR3 region has the DNA TGTGCCAGCAAGAGGGGGGGGACTAATGAAAAACTGTTTTTT. Its protein is CASKRGGTNEKLFF.